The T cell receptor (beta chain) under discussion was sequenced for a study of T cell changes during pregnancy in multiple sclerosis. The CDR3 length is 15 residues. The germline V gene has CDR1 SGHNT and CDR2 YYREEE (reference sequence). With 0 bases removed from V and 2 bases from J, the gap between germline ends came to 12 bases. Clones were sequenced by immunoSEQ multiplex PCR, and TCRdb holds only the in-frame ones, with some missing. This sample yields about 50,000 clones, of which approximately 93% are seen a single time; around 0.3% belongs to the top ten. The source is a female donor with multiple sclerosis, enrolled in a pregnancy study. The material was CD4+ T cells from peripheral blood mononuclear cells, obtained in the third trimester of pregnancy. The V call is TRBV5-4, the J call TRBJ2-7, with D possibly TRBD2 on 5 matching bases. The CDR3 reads CASSLAVDSAYEQYF. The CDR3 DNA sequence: TGTGCCAGCAGCTTGGCGGTGGACTCAGCCTACGAGCAGTACTTC.